Listed below are T cell receptor beta chains from one sample, sequenced in a study of vaccination effects on CD4 cells after COVID-19. Which antigens these TCRs recognize remains unknown. This table comes from immunoSEQ multiplex PCR, and its TCRdb copy is limited to in-frame clones, with some not included. The data show under 55,000 clones, 70% seen once. The sample consisted of CD4+ T cells from PBMCs cultured without peptide, taken after COVID-19 vaccination. These receptors were obtained from a human donor who received a COVID-19 vaccine. Both conserved end residues are part of each CDR3. D genes are given only for firm matches. Not every row has a clone size; where given, it reads once, few, many or a size class.

j_call d_call clone_size v_call cdr3_nt cdr3_aa
TRBJ1-3 - - TRBV11-2 TGTGCCAGCAGTTTCAACAGTTTCGGGACGACGGGTGGAAACACCATATATTTT CASSFNSFGTTGGNTIYF
TRBJ1-3 TRBD1 - TRBV2 TGTGCCAGTTCACGGGGGACAGCTGGAAACACCATATATTTT CASSRGTAGNTIYF
TRBJ2-7 - - TRBV3-1/TRBV3-2 TGTGCCAGCAGCCAGCCGGGAGCCTACGAGCAGTACTTC CASSQPGAYEQYF
TRBJ1-3 - few TRBV30 TGTGCCTGGAGTGTTGGGGGAGTCTCTGGAAACACCATATATTTT CAWSVGGVSGNTIYF
TRBJ2-5 TRBD2 - TRBV11-3 TGTGCCAGCAGCTTAGGGGGACTAGCGGGAACTCAAGAGACCCAGTACTTC CASSLGGLAGTQETQYF
TRBJ2-3 - - TRBV19 TGTGCCAGTAGTATAAATGAGGGGCAGGGTGGTACGCAGTATTTT CASSINEGQGGTQYF
TRBJ1-1 TRBD1 - TRBV7-9 TGTGCCAGCAGCTTTAGCCTAACAGGGGACACTGAAGCTTTCTTT CASSFSLTGDTEAFF
TRBJ2-3 - - TRBV5-1 TGCGCCAGCAGCTTGCAAGAGCAAGATACGCAGTATTTT CASSLQEQDTQYF
TRBJ1-1 - few TRBV29-1 TGCACGACTCGGGGGGTCGGCACTGAAGCTTTCTTT CTTRGVGTEAFF
TRBJ2-7 TRBD2 - TRBV5-4 TGTGCCAGCAGCTTGGGTAGCGGGAGTAGTTACGAGCAGTACTTC CASSLGSGSSYEQYF
TRBJ1-2 - few TRBV2 TGTGCCAGCAGTGAAGCGCTTCAAGGGGTTGGCTACACCTTC CASSEALQGVGYTF
TRBJ2-2 - few TRBV19 TGTGCCAGTAGGCCCACAGGGGGGGGCACCGGGGAGCTGTTTTTT CASRPTGGGTGELFF
TRBJ1-1 - - TRBV20-1 TGCAGTGCTAGTGCGATGGGGCCGAACACTGAAGCTTTCTTT CSASAMGPNTEAFF
TRBJ1-4 - - TRBV30 TGTGCCTACACTGAACGAATTAATGAAAAACTGTTTTTT CAYTERINEKLFF
TRBJ2-7 TRBD2 medium-sized TRBV19 TGTGCCAGTAGCCGAAAGTCCCCGGGACTAGCGGGGACGTGGGAGCAGTACTTC CASSRKSPGLAGTWEQYF
TRBJ2-2 - - TRBV5-4 TGTGCCAGCAGCCGCGGACACACCGGGGAGCTGTTTTTT CASSRGHTGELFF
TRBJ1-2 - - TRBV29-1 TGCAGCGTTCCCTTACTTGACAGGAGGAGCTACACCTTC CSVPLLDRRSYTF
TRBJ2-2 TRBD1 - TRBV5-1 TGCGCCAGCAGCGTGGACAGGGCGGGCACCGGGGAGCTGTTTTTT CASSVDRAGTGELFF
TRBJ2-3 - - TRBV5-4 TGTGCCAGCAGCTTGGTGTCAGCTAAGGCAGATACGCAGTATTTT CASSLVSAKADTQYF
TRBJ1-2 - - TRBV14 TGTGCCAGCAGCCAGTCCAGGAACTATGGCTACACCTTC CASSQSRNYGYTF
TRBJ2-3 - - TRBV11-1 TGTGCCAGCAGTTCAGGGGGGACTGTCGTAGATACGCAGTATTTT CASSSGGTVVDTQYF
TRBJ2-5 TRBD2 - TRBV10-1 TGCGCCAGCAGTGAGATTTCGAGCGGGGGGCACCAAGAGACCCAGTACTTC CASSEISSGGHQETQYF
TRBJ1-4 - once TRBV5-1 TGCGCCAGCAGCTGGGCTGGTGCAAATGAAAAACTGTTTTTT CASSWAGANEKLFF
TRBJ1-2 TRBD1 - TRBV9 TGTGCCAGCAGCCCAGGGACAGATCTCTATGGCTACACCTTC CASSPGTDLYGYTF
TRBJ2-5 - once TRBV5-6 TGTGCCAGCAGCTCCTTCTGGCTAGTAGAGGGTGAGACCCAGTACTTC CASSSFWLVEGETQYF
TRBJ1-3 - - TRBV9 TGTGCCAGCAGCGTAAGTGGGACAACCTCTGGAAACACCATATATTTT CASSVSGTTSGNTIYF
TRBJ1-1 - - TRBV2 TGTGCCAGCAGCAAACAGGGAAGCACTGAAGCTTTCTTT CASSKQGSTEAFF
TRBJ1-5 - - TRBV29-1 TGCAGCGTTGGTACCTCGGCAAGCAATCAGCCCCAGCATTTT CSVGTSASNQPQHF
TRBJ1-2 TRBD1 few TRBV19 TGTGCCAGTAGTATCCTAGATCAGGGGGTGCGGATAGATGGCTACACCTTC CASSILDQGVRIDGYTF
TRBJ2-3 - - TRBV6-2/TRBV6-3 TGTGCCAGCAGCGATGGGGTGTGGGTCACAGATACGCAGTATTTT CASSDGVWVTDTQYF
TRBJ2-7 - - TRBV19 TGTGCCAGTACCCCCCGGGGGTCTCTCGACGAGCAGTACTTC CASTPRGSLDEQYF
TRBJ2-3 TRBD1 - TRBV2 TGTGCCAGCAGCGCGCCCTCGTTACAGGGGACAGATACGCAGTATTTT CASSAPSLQGTDTQYF
TRBJ2-5 - - TRBV5-6 TGTGCCAGCAGCTTGGTCGGGGAGTGGGGAGAGACCCAGTACTTC CASSLVGEWGETQYF
TRBJ2-1 TRBD2 - TRBV4-1 TGCGCCAGCAGCCCCATGAGGCGGGAGGGCAGGAATGAGCAGTTCTTC CASSPMRREGRNEQFF
TRBJ2-7 - few TRBV13 TGTGCCAGCAGCTCCGGGCGGAGGACCTACGAGCAGTACTTC CASSSGRRTYEQYF
TRBJ1-2 TRBD1 - TRBV6-5 TGTGCCAGCAGTACAGCCGGGACAGGGGGTGGCTACACCTTC CASSTAGTGGGYTF
TRBJ2-7 - - TRBV20-1 TGCAGTGCTAGTTTAACTAGTTCTTCCTACGAGCAGTACTTC CSASLTSSSYEQYF
TRBJ1-2 - few TRBV30 TGTGCCTGGAGTGTATCTACTAACTATGGCTACACCTTC CAWSVSTNYGYTF
TRBJ2-1 TRBD2 - TRBV9 TGTGCCAGCAGCCAAACAGCGGGACTAGCGGGCAATGAGCAGTTCTTC CASSQTAGLAGNEQFF
TRBJ2-5 - - TRBV9 TGTGCCAGCAGCGGAATGCCGGAGACCCAGTACTTC CASSGMPETQYF
TRBJ1-4 - few TRBV5-4 TGTGCCAGCAGCGTGGACGGACCTAATGAAAAACTGTTTTTT CASSVDGPNEKLFF
TRBJ1-6 - - TRBV12-3/TRBV12-4 TGTGCCAGCAGTTTGGGGAATTCACCCCTCCACTTT CASSLGNSPLHF
TRBJ1-5 - - TRBV24-1 TGTGCCACCAGTGACACAGGTTTCAATCAGCCCCAGCATTTT CATSDTGFNQPQHF